This is a list of T cell receptor beta chains from one sample in a study of long-term antiretroviral therapy in people with HIV. The data were produced by immunoSEQ multiplex PCR, yet TCRdb's version contains in-frame clones alone and is incomplete. Of about 24,000 clones in the sample, less than 80% were seen once. The sequencing used unsorted PBMCs, collected 1.2 years after starting antiretroviral therapy. These receptors were taken from a woman aged 40 to 50 with HIV. Each CDR3 is given with its conserved first and last residue. Only part of the rows carry a size: once, few, many, or a class if the clone is expanded.

>TRBV19|TRBJ2-3|17|-
CASSPAGTSGSTDTQYF
>TRBV12-5|TRBJ1-2|13|once
CASVGQVNYGYTF
>TRBV4-1|TRBJ1-5|16|-
CASSQDLSLNNQPQHF
>TRBV29-1|TRBJ2-2|14|few
CSVEGQGVTGELFF
>TRBV7-8|TRBJ1-2|16|few
CASSLELPGQGSGYTF
>TRBV5-4|TRBJ1-1|16|few
CASSPTGTVISAEAFF
>TRBV4-1|TRBJ2-7|17|few
CASSHKGGPGQFYEQYF
>TRBV10-1|TRBJ1-2|13|-
CASSETGTYGYTF
>TRBV19|TRBJ2-7|13|-
CASSIGGLYEQYF
>TRBV11-3|TRBJ1-2|16|-
CASSQHPGSQLNGYTF
>TRBV5-1|TRBJ2-4|14|-
CASSLVEGVSSQYF
>TRBV19|TRBJ1-1|14|-
CASSIGTVNTEAFF
>TRBV28|TRBJ1-5|15|-
CASSLEGGGFQPQHF
>TRBV30|TRBJ2-1|11|once
CAWSVMNEQFF
>TRBV19|TRBJ2-1|15|-
CASSSSRQGGVEQFF
>TRBV5-5|TRBJ1-6|14|-
CASSLGQTNSPLHF
>TRBV19|TRBJ1-1|13|-
CASSIQGSPEAFF
>TRBV18|TRBJ2-3|13|-
CASSPPIADTQYF
>TRBV6-1|TRBJ2-7|15|-
CASSGGTSGSYEQYF
>TRBV4-3|TRBJ2-3|16|-
CASSPKLAGGRDTQYF
>TRBV7-9|TRBJ1-4|17|-
CASSLWDRSATNEKLFF
>TRBV18|TRBJ2-6|18|-
CASSAGTGLFSGANVLTF
>TRBV4-2|TRBJ2-5|13|-
CASSQEPGVTQYF
>TRBV19|TRBJ2-2|15|-
CASSMVVLGTGELFF
>TRBV5-1|TRBJ1-1|13|-
CASSFLTDTEAFF
>TRBV27|TRBJ2-7|20|-
CASSLYGFAASAKHSYEQYF
>TRBV5-5|TRBJ1-1|13|once
CASSLGRITEAFF
>TRBV7-8|TRBJ2-1|15|once
CASSLTSWEGVEQFF
>TRBV7-2|TRBJ2-7|12|-
CASSLVRHEQYF
>TRBV5-4|TRBJ2-7|15|-
CASRLDRGPPYEQYF
>TRBV11-3|TRBJ2-5|14|-
CASSWGAELETQYF
>TRBV6-6|TRBJ1-1|14|-
CASSYVGAVTEAFF
>TRBV6-1|TRBJ1-1|14|-
CASSGMTGSTEAFF
>TRBV7-9|TRBJ2-2|14|few
CASKAGGYTGELFF
>TRBV5-1|TRBJ1-1|17|-
CASSLVQGADRKTEAFF
>TRBV5-1|TRBJ1-3|16|-
CASSPSIQSSGNTIYF
>TRBV7-6|TRBJ1-1|14|-
CASSLAREFSEAFF
>TRBV5-4|TRBJ2-5|16|-
CASSLGGTSGQETQYF
>TRBV5-6|TRBJ2-1|15|-
CASRLLAGANNEQFF
>TRBV18|TRBJ2-3|14|-
CASSPTRDTYTQYF
>TRBV7-2|TRBJ2-5|15|-
CASSFLAGAVETQYF
>TRBV5-4|TRBJ2-1|13|-
CATQAWGRGEQFF
>TRBV19|TRBJ2-1|15|-
CATRRGGSSYNEQFF
>TRBV18|TRBJ1-4|14|-
CASSHDRENEKLFF
>TRBV5-8|TRBJ1-1|15|-
CASSLLGGMGTEAFF
>TRBV2|TRBJ2-3|12|-
CASRGRTSDFYF
>TRBV4-3|TRBJ2-7|16|-
CASSQERTVSSYEQYF
>TRBV7-9|TRBJ2-7|14|-
CASKGTGNSYEQYF
>TRBV7-9|TRBJ2-3|17|few
CASSPGSGRSSTDTQYF
>TRBV18|TRBJ1-2|14|-
CASSPREFNYGYTF
>TRBV27|TRBJ2-1|15|-
CASSLSWQAYNEQFF
>TRBV5-1|TRBJ2-7|15|-
CASSSSGRGPYEQYF
>TRBV19|TRBJ1-2|13|-
CASRKTGGYGYTF